The rows below give T cell receptor beta chains drawn from one sample of a study of monozygotic twins with inflammatory bowel disease. TCRdb re-called the 5' RACE reads and catalogs CDR3 proteins one per entry, DNA excluded. The sample is made up of approximately 400,000 distinct CDR3 sequences, and the top ten hold 2% to 3% of it. The sequenced material came from blood. These receptors were taken from a human donor with ulcerative colitis or Crohn's disease, or a healthy co-twin of an affected twin (not recorded which). CDR3s include the opening cysteine and the closing phenylalanine or tryptophan.

V	length	J	CDR3
TRBV5-1	13	TRBJ2-2	CASSLSVTGELFF
TRBV20-1	14	TRBJ1-1	CSARGAGGITEAFF
TRBV10-1	14	TRBJ2-1	CASSSGTALGEQFF
TRBV14	16	TRBJ2-1	CASSPKPGGWYNEQFF
TRBV3-1	15	TRBJ1-6	CASSQGGTRNSPLHF
TRBV20-1	17	TRBJ1-5	CSALPGQGDYSNQPQHF
TRBV20-1	15	TRBJ2-2	CSAAGLAGTGRELFF
TRBV18	15	TRBJ2-1	CASSPPVALLNEQFF
TRBV7-3	13	TRBJ2-2	CASSPLGTGELFF
TRBV15	18	TRBJ2-4	CATSGGGPINFAKNIQYF
TRBV20-1	12	TRBJ2-2	CSAERGAGELFF
TRBV29-1	13	TRBJ1-1	CSVPDGGNTEAFF
TRBV6-5	12	TRBJ1-1	CASSLGTGLAFF
TRBV29-1	11	TRBJ2-7	CSVETGAEQYF
TRBV7-3	16	TRBJ2-3	CASSLTQRVSTDTQYF
TRBV3-1	11	TRBJ2-7	CASSLNHEQYF
TRBV5-1	17	TRBJ2-7	CASRGPLTGLRSYEQYF
TRBV9	19	TRBJ2-1	CASSARPVDGSGVYAEQFF
TRBV28	15	TRBJ1-1	CASSLFTGPNTEAFF
TRBV20-1	14	TRBJ2-5	CSARSGGAWETQYF
TRBV28	17	TRBJ2-7	CASTPETSGRASYEQYF
TRBV5-1	14	TRBJ1-2	CASSLDRSDYGYTF
TRBV20-1	14	TRBJ2-7	CSAPRGRLSYEQYF
TRBV7-2	15	TRBJ2-5	CASSQDRVWQETQYF
TRBV7-2	13	TRBJ1-1	CASNQGPNTEAFF
TRBV10-2	15	TRBJ1-5	CASSESDGTNQPQHF
TRBV28	15	TRBJ2-1	CASSRLATIYNEQFF
TRBV4-1	16	TRBJ2-5	CASSQGTGGSAETQYF
TRBV10-3	15	TRBJ2-1	CAISDNSDSYNEQFF
TRBV15	15	TRBJ1-2	CATSRDRAGTGGYTF
TRBV2	14	TRBJ2-1	CASTTRVGAYEQFF
TRBV20-1	13	TRBJ2-1	CSAAGVGGNEQFF
TRBV15	15	TRBJ2-6	CATSRVGGGPNVLTF
TRBV4-3	15	TRBJ2-7	CASSQGLAGTYEQYF
TRBV29-1	14	TRBJ2-5	CSPFASGREETQYF
TRBV7-2	16	TRBJ2-1	CASSYRRTSGINEQFF
TRBV12-3/TRBV12-4	13	TRBJ2-5	CASSFKGQETQYF
TRBV6-5	18	TRBJ1-6	CASSYGRGRSPSNSPLHF
TRBV9	17	TRBJ2-7	CASSVAGGPGGGYEQYF
TRBV5-6	16	TRBJ2-6	CASNLRRAWGANVLTF
TRBV7-6	21	TRBJ2-3	CASSPRRRASGRPGGTDTQYF
TRBV29-1	17	TRBJ1-5	CSVANGQGTHSNQPQHF